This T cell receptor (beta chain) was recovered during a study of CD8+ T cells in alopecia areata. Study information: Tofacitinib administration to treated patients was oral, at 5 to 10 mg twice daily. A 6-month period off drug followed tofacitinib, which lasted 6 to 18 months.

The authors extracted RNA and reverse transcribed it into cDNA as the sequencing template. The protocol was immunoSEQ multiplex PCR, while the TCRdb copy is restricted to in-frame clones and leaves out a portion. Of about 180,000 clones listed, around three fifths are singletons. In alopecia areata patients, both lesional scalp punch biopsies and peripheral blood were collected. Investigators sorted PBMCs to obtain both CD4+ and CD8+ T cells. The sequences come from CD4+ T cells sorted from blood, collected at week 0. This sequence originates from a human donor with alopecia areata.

CDR3 bases: TGTGCCAGCAGCTCGTATCAAAACTCTGGGGCCAACGTCCTGACTTTC. Translation: CASSSYQNSGANVLTF. The chain has TRBV5-6 and TRBJ2-6; unclear D gene. Per the germline V gene, CDR1 is SGHDT and CDR2 is YYEEEE. This CDR3 comprises 16 residues. V was shortened by 3 bases and J by 0 bases, with 10 bases between the two germline ends.